This TCR beta chain derives from a study of monozygotic twins with cystic fibrosis. Study context: Roughly 3.2 micrograms of fragmented DNA underwent around 14 PCR cycles for library preparation. Study-level results: Unrelated CF individuals shared fewer identical clonotypes than monozygotic CF twins. Age, concordance and disease severity did not associate with shared CDR3 numbers.

This CDR3 region has 13 residues. The ends were cut back, 1 base at V and 0 bases at J, with 4 bases in the middle. The germline V gene has CDR1 MDHEN and CDR2 SYDVKM. As for this clone: Its antigen is undetermined.

Produced via immunoSEQ multiplex PCR; TCRdb's table is partial and in-frame only. The table includes roughly 14,000 clones, 90% to 95% detected once. The TCR comes from a girl aged 2-15 years with cystic fibrosis. The sequencing sample was made of blood. This chain uses TRBV28 with TRBJ2-7; no firm D call. The CDR3 reads CASSLSPSYEQYF. CDR3 nucleotide sequence: TGTGCCAGCAGTTTATCTCCCTCCTACGAGCAGTACTTC.